This T cell receptor (beta chain) was identified during a study of human T cells and chemical hapten exposure. Looking at the study overall: Patients, largely female, had alopecia areata, totalis or universalis.

It was the library that attached unique molecular identifiers to individual cDNA molecules. TCRdb called the RACE reads again in MiXCR, with one record for every CDR3 protein. The sample yields about 40,000 distinct CDR3 sequences, 3% to 3.5% seen once. This sample's time point: patch test 2, 6 weeks after DPC sensitization. Noted treatment: therapeutic diphenylcyclopropenone sensitization with weekly scalp DPC. Study-wide points: Unchanged with DPC sensitization were TCRs above 1 in 1000 frequency.

This clonotype occurred many times. Its specificity is not known. From germline, CDR1 is MNHNS and CDR2 SASEGT. V shed 6 bases and J shed 5 bases, with 11 bases lying between them. The CDR3 spans 12 residues. Specimen: whole blood, collected in connection with sensitization to the hapten diphenylcyclopropenone (DPC). V gene TRBV6-1 combines with J gene TRBJ2-7, with D tentatively TRBD2 (5 bases). The TCR comes from a man aged 35-49 years with alopecia areata. Some clones in this sample may be carry-over from other donors' samples. The CDR3 region is CASSPIGDEQYF. Written as DNA, the CDR3 is TGTGCCAGCAGCCCCATCGGGGACGAGCAGTACTTC.